Listed below are T cell receptor beta chains from one sample, sequenced in a study of cytomegalovirus exposure and HLA in healthy donors. The protocol was immunoSEQ multiplex PCR, while the TCRdb copy is restricted to in-frame clones and leaves out a portion. The sample contains roughly 55,000 clones, 70% to 75% of which appear only once. The sample taken for sequencing was PBMCs. The origin of the receptors is a man aged 35-49 years in good health and CMV-seropositive. The CDR3 runs from the conserved cysteine through the conserved F or W. A clone size is listed for some rows: how often the clone was seen (once, few, many), or a class if it is expanded.

TRBJ2-5,TRBV5-8,NA,CASSFLAGEKQETQYF
TRBJ2-7,TRBV2,NA,CAGGQTYEQYF
TRBJ1-1,TRBV5-4,NA,CASSFLAGANTEAFF
TRBJ2-1,TRBV27,NA,CASSFWPGYNEQFF
TRBJ2-3,TRBV5-1,few,CASSLPGGSDTQYF
TRBJ1-1,TRBV4-1,few,CASSPQALETGTEAFF
TRBJ2-1,TRBV7-3,NA,CASSPPGAREQFF
TRBJ2-5,TRBV7-6,few,CASSSEPGSGEQTQYF
TRBJ2-7,TRBV11-2,NA,CASSSPLEGYFYEQYF
TRBJ1-1,TRBV6-1,few,CASRVVREGEAFF
TRBJ1-1,TRBV5-1,NA,CASSSNRERTEAFF
TRBJ1-2,TRBV19,NA,CASSIDRESTNYGYTF
TRBJ1-2,TRBV7-9,few,CASSRGTGEGGYTF
TRBJ1-5,TRBV7-3,NA,CASSLCGQGFNQPQHF
TRBJ1-1,TRBV6-6,NA,CASSKTQGLTNTEAFF
TRBJ2-5,TRBV2,NA,CASTHQGLAKETQYF
TRBJ2-3,TRBV5-6,NA,CASSGQGGTDTQYF
TRBJ2-1,TRBV6-1,NA,CASSEEVTGVDNEQFF
TRBJ2-7,TRBV5-6,NA,CASSLLRGDHYEQYF
TRBJ1-1,TRBV10-3,NA,CAISEAGETEAFF
TRBJ1-2,TRBV10-1,NA,CASSESAGEGGYTF
TRBJ2-3,TRBV11-2,NA,CASSSRRVAGRDTQYF
TRBJ2-3,TRBV27,NA,CASSLAGGPEDTQYF
TRBJ2-3,TRBV5-1,NA,CASSPGQGPDTQYF
TRBJ1-4,TRBV6-5,NA,CASSYNIRGGEKLFF
TRBJ2-3,TRBV10-2,NA,CASSDQGGTQYF
TRBJ1-2,TRBV9,many,CASSAEPGTAGGYTF
TRBJ1-1,TRBV20-1,once,CSFRQNTEAFF
TRBJ1-3,TRBV7-2,NA,CASSLRGGRGSYSGNTIYF
TRBJ1-1,TRBV5-3,NA,CARRRWTGGFPEAFF
TRBJ2-5,TRBV7-9,few,CASSSSGGTETQYF
TRBJ1-2,TRBV6-6,NA,CASSPDSYGYTF
TRBJ2-2,TRBV2,NA,CASSERRPGQGIGELFF
TRBJ1-6,TRBV9,NA,CASSVARDRVNSPLHF
TRBJ1-4,TRBV7-9,NA,CASRATGGGEKLFF
TRBJ2-5,TRBV10-3,NA,CAISEPPRGIQETQYF
TRBJ2-2,TRBV9,NA,CASSAAGGFTGELFF
TRBJ1-1,TRBV5-8,NA,CASSLQGGNTEAFF
TRBJ2-1,TRBV10-2,NA,CASRVGLAGEQFF
TRBJ2-3,TRBV4-2,NA,CASSRQVAGGGTDTQYF
TRBJ1-4,TRBV6-5,NA,CASSYDRGQEKLFF
TRBJ2-3,TRBV11-2,NA,CASSPGTAGTDTQYF
TRBJ1-1,TRBV5-1,NA,CASSFGGNTEAFF
TRBJ2-2,TRBV5-1,NA,CASSLDSGDTGELFF
TRBJ1-2,TRBV19,NA,CASRGTSSGRGSYSYTF
TRBJ2-5,TRBV4-1,NA,CASSLHGTGDETQYF
TRBJ2-1,TRBV29-1,NA,CSPERYNEQFF
TRBJ2-1,TRBV23-1,NA,CASSQLAGNEQFF
TRBJ2-5,TRBV2,NA,CASTRTSGGSQETQYF
TRBJ1-2,TRBV5-1,once,CASSLGLGQGENGYTF
TRBJ1-2,TRBV10-3,NA,CAISAGQGIYGYTF
TRBJ2-1,TRBV5-6,NA,CASSVEFGEQFF
TRBJ1-6,TRBV6-1,NA,CASYTRSNSPLHF